This T cell receptor (beta chain) is drawn from a study of blood T cell repertoires in COVID-19. Study details: Samples representing acute and convalescent COVID-19 were sourced from the United States, Italy and Spain. PBMCs, B-cell-depleted T cells, or T cells were the source of the cDNA or gDNA that made up the material.

CDR3 length: 13 amino acids. With 7 bases clipped from V and 5 bases from J, the junction kept 3 bases outside the gene matches. Germline V gene sequence: CDR1 LGHDT, CDR2 YNNKEL (reference sequence). Authors' data handling: How many nucleated cells were present was estimated from reference gene primer amplification. Profiled with immunoSEQ multiplex PCR; TCRdb holds only in-frame clones, not every one. D and trimming come from the DNA, and the V and J calls and clone size come from that table. This sample has 65,000 to 90,000 clones, with 85% to 90% found just once. The receptor was derived from an elderly man with acute or convalescent COVID-19. The chain has TRBV3-1 (or the pseudogene TRBV3-2) and TRBJ2-1; 9 nucleotides match TRBD1. The source material was peripheral blood. The CDR3 DNA is TGTGCCAGCAACAGGGGGCTGGACAATGAGCAGTTCTTC. Translation: CASNRGLDNEQFF.